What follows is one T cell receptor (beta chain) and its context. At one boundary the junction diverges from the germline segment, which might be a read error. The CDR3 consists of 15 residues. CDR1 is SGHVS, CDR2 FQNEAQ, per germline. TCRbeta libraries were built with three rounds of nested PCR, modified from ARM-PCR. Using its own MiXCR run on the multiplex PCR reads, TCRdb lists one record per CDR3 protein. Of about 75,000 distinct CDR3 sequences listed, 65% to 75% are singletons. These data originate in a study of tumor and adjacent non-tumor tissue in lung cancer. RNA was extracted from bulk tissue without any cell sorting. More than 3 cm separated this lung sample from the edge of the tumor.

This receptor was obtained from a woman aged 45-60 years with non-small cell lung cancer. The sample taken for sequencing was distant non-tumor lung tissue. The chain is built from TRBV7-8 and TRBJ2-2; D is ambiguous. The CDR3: CVSSLSPKAAGELFF. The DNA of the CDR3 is TGTGTCAGCAGCTTATCCCCCAAGGCGGCCGGGGAGCTGTTTTTT.